A selection of T cell receptor beta chains follows, all from one sample in a study of blood T cells in healthy people across ages. From the 5' RACE reads, TCRdb called clonotypes with MiXCR, one entry per CDR3 protein. This sample has roughly 1.7 million distinct CDR3 sequences, with roughly 30% found just once. Sequenced: blood. These TCRs come from a woman under 40 in good health. CDR3s include the opening cysteine and the closing phenylalanine or tryptophan. A D gene is named only where the DNA matches it firmly. Size tells how often a clone was seen (once, few, many) or the class of an expanded clone, and some rows leave it out.

>TRBD1|NA|TRBV7-2|TRBJ1-5
TGTGCCAGCAGTCTACCGGGGACAGGGGGCCTGCAGCCCCAGCATTTT
CASSLPGTGGLQPQHF
>NA|many|TRBV12-3/TRBV12-4|TRBJ1-2
TGTGCCAGCAGTCCCGTGAGGCTTCGCGGCTACACCTTC
CASSPVRLRGYTF
>TRBD2|NA|TRBV5-5|TRBJ2-1
TGTGCCAGCAGCTTGACTAGCGGGGGTATCTATGAGCAGTTCTTC
CASSLTSGGIYEQFF
>TRBD2|few|TRBV20-1|TRBJ2-5
TGCAGTGCCGCCGGGACTACCAAAGAGACCCAGTACTTC
CSAAGTTKETQYF
>NA|few|TRBV6-5|TRBJ2-3
TGTGCCAGCAGTTACAGGCACGCTAGCACAGATACGCAGTATTTT
CASSYRHASTDTQYF
>NA|many|TRBV5-1|TRBJ2-1
TGCGCCAGCAGCTTTGCTAAGGACAGAGCCTACAATGAGCAGTTCTTC
CASSFAKDRAYNEQFF
>NA|NA|TRBV12-3/TRBV12-4|TRBJ2-1
TGTGCCAGCAGTTTAGCGGGGGCCTCCCCGAGGTACAGTGAGCAGTTCTTC
CASSLAGASPRYSEQFF
>NA|NA|TRBV5-1|TRBJ1-2
TGCGCCAGCAGCTCTACAGGGATCGGAGATGGCTACACCTTC
CASSSTGIGDGYTF
>NA|many|TRBV29-1|TRBJ2-1
TGCAGCGTTGACCCTGGCGTCCAGGGCAGCTCCTACAATGAGCAGTTCTTC
CSVDPGVQGSSYNEQFF
>TRBD2|NA|TRBV9|TRBJ2-1
TGTGCCAGCAGCGTCACAGCGGGAGGTTCTTCAGGGGAGCAGTTCTTC
CASSVTAGGSSGEQFF
>NA|NA|TRBV11-2|TRBJ1-2
TGTGCCAGCAGCTTAGCACCACAATGGGGCTACACCTTC
CASSLAPQWGYTF
>NA|NA|TRBV14|TRBJ2-3
TGTGCCAGCAGCCTAAGACTCCCAGATACGCAGTATTTT
CASSLRLPDTQYF
>NA|once|TRBV10-3|TRBJ2-1
TGTGCCATCAGACCGGAGGGTAGTGAGCAGTTCTTC
CAIRPEGSEQFF
>NA|NA|TRBV3-1|TRBJ2-1
TGTGCCAGCAGACTAGGTGCTGAGCAGTTCTTC
CASRLGAEQFF
>NA|few|TRBV12-3/TRBV12-4|TRBJ2-5
TGTGCCAGCAGAAATGACGAGGGGGGGAGCCGAGAGACCCAGTACTTC
CASRNDEGGSRETQYF
>NA|NA|TRBV24-1|TRBJ1-1
TGTGCCACCAGTGATTCCGGATGGGGCACTGAAGCTTTCTTT
CATSDSGWGTEAFF
>NA|NA|TRBV12-3/TRBV12-4|TRBJ1-1
TGTGCCAGCACCTTGGGGATCTTAAACACTGAAGCTTTCTTT
CASTLGILNTEAFF
>NA|NA|TRBV4-1|TRBJ2-3
TGCGCCAGCAGCCAAGAAATATCTAGCACAGATACGCAGTATTTT
CASSQEISSTDTQYF